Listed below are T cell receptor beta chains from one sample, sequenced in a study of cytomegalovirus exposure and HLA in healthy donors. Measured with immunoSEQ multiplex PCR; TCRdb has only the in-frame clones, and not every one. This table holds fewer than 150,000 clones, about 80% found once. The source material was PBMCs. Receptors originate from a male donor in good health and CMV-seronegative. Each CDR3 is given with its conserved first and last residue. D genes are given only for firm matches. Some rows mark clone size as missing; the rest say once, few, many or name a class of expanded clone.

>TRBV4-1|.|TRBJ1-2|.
TGCGCCAGCAGCCAAGATCTGGGGAGCTATGGCTACACCTTC
CASSQDLGSYGYTF
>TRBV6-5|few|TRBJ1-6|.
TGTGCCAGCAGTTACCGGGGTTCACCCCTCCACTTT
CASSYRGSPLHF
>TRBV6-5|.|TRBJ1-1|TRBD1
TGTGCCAGCAGTTATGGGGGACAGGGGGCGGGAGAAGCTTTCTTT
CASSYGGQGAGEAFF
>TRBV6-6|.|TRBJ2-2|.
TGTGCCAGCAGTTACGAGGGGGGGGGTGGAACCGGGGAGCTGTTTTTT
CASSYEGGGGTGELFF
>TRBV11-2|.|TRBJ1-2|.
TGTGCCAGCAGCTGGGACACCTATGGCTACACCTTC
CASSWDTYGYTF
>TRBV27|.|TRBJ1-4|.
TGTGCCAGCGGCCGGGTACCCTATGAAAAACTGTTTTTT
CASGRVPYEKLFF
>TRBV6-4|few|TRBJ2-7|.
TGTGCCAGCAGGAGGGATTACGAGCAGTACTTC
CASRRDYEQYF
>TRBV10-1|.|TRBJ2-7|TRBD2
TGCGCCAGCAGTGAGGCTAGCGGGTACGAGCAGTACTTC
CASSEASGYEQYF
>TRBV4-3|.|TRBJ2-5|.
TGCGCCAGCAGCCAAGGGGCTTGGGACAACCAAGAGACCCAGTACTTC
CASSQGAWDNQETQYF
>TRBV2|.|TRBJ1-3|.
TGTGCCAGCAGTCAAGACAGCTCTGGAAACACCATATATTTT
CASSQDSSGNTIYF
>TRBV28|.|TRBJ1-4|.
TGTGCCAGCAGTTTTGTGAGTTCTAATGAAAAACTGTTTTTT
CASSFVSSNEKLFF
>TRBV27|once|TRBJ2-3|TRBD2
TGTGCCAGCAGTTTTGCGCGGGGGGCCCCAGATACGCAGTATTTT
CASSFARGAPDTQYF
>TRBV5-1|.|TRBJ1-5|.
TGCGCCAGCAGCTTGGATCGGAATCAGCCCCAGCATTTT
CASSLDRNQPQHF
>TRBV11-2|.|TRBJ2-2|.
TGTGCCAGCAGCTCCCGGGGAACCGGGGAGCTGTTTTTT
CASSSRGTGELFF
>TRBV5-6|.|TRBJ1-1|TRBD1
TGTGCCAGCAGCTTACGAGTCAGGGGGACACTCGCTTACACTGAAGCTTTCTTT
CASSLRVRGTLAYTEAFF
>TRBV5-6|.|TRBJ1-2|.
TGTGCCAGCAGCTTGGGCAGGGCAGGCTATGGCTACACCTTC
CASSLGRAGYGYTF
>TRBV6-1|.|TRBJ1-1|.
TGTGCCAGCAGTGTCGGGGTGATGAACACTGAAGCTTTCTTT
CASSVGVMNTEAFF
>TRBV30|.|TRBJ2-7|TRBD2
TGTGCCTGGAACGCCGCGGGAGGAGGCGAGCAGTACTTC
CAWNAAGGGEQYF
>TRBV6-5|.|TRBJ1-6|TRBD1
TGTGCCAGCAGTATACAGGGGGCGGTCAATTCACCCCTCCACTTT
CASSIQGAVNSPLHF
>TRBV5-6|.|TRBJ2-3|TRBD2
TGTGCCAGCAGCTTGGCCGGTAGCGGGGGGGTCACAGATACGCAGTATTTT
CASSLAGSGGVTDTQYF
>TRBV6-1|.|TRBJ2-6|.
TGTGCCAGCAGAATGGCGGACACTGGGGCCAACGTCCTGACTTTC
CASRMADTGANVLTF
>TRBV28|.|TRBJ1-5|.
TGTGCCAGCAAAATTGCCGGTCCGATGCGAAGTCAGCCCCAGCATTTT
CASKIAGPMRSQPQHF
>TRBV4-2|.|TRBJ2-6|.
TGTGCCAGCAGCCAAGAGGTGGCAGGGTACACCGCTGGGGCCAACGTCCTGACTTTC
CASSQEVAGYTAGANVLTF